The rows below give T cell receptor beta chains drawn from one sample of a study of control samples from healthy donors and cancer patients. Profiling relied on immunoSEQ multiplex PCR, and the TCRdb table lists in-frame clones only, not all of them. The table includes 100,000 to 150,000 clones, 92% detected once. Sequenced input: PBMCs. These receptors originate from an elderly man with head and neck cancer. CDR3s include the opening cysteine and the closing phenylalanine or tryptophan. D genes are given only for firm matches. Some rows mark clone size as missing; the rest say once, few, many or name a class of expanded clone.

j_gene | abundance | d_gene | v_gene | CDR3nt | CDR3aa
TRBJ1-5 | - | - | TRBV4-3 | TGCGCCAGCAGCCAAGATCGGTTAGGCAATCAGCCCCAGCATTTT | CASSQDRLGNQPQHF
TRBJ2-5 | - | - | TRBV11-2 | TGTGCCAGCAGCTTGGGGGGAGAGGCCCAGTACTTC | CASSLGGEAQYF
TRBJ2-7 | - | TRBD2 | TRBV10-1 | TGCGCCAGCAGCGAGGGGACTAGCGGGAGCTACGAGCAGTACTTC | CASSEGTSGSYEQYF
TRBJ2-7 | once | TRBD2 | TRBV3-1/TRBV3-2 | TGTGCCAGCAGCCACTTAGCGGGGAGCGACGAGCAGTACTTC | CASSHLAGSDEQYF
TRBJ2-2 | - | TRBD2 | TRBV6-1 | TGTGCCAGCAGTGAAATGGGGGGAGGGACCGGGGAGCTGTTTTTT | CASSEMGGGTGELFF
TRBJ2-3 | - | TRBD2 | TRBV9 | TGTGCCAGCAGCGTAGAGCCGGGGGGGACAGATACGCAGTATTTT | CASSVEPGGTDTQYF
TRBJ2-2 | - | - | TRBV5-5 | TGTGCCAGCAGCTTGGGTCGGACCACAGGCGGGGAGCTGTTTTTT | CASSLGRTTGGELFF
TRBJ1-3 | - | - | TRBV7-9 | TGTGCCAGCAGCTTAAAGAGGGGTAAAGTTGGAAACACCATATATTTT | CASSLKRGKVGNTIYF
TRBJ1-5 | - | TRBD1 | TRBV7-2 | TGTGCCAGCAGGCGCGGCGGGACAGGGGACAATCAGCCCCAGCATTTT | CASRRGGTGDNQPQHF
TRBJ2-1 | - | - | TRBV4-3 | TGCGCCAGCAGTCGCTCCGGGACGAAATACAATGAGCAGTTCTTC | CASSRSGTKYNEQFF
TRBJ1-1 | - | TRBD1 | TRBV10-3 | TGTGCCATCAGTATACAGGGGTGGGGTACTGAAGCTTTCTTT | CAISIQGWGTEAFF
TRBJ1-1 | - | - | TRBV6-5 | TGTGCCAGCAGGCCACGAGGGGGATCCACTGAAGCTTTCTTT | CASRPRGGSTEAFF
TRBJ1-4 | - | - | TRBV6-5 | TGTGCCAGCACTAAAGGGGATGCAACTAATGAAAAACTGTTTTTT | CASTKGDATNEKLFF
TRBJ1-1 | - | - | TRBV2 | TGTGCCAGCAGTGAATTGGGACGGATGAACACTGAAGCTTTCTTT | CASSELGRMNTEAFF
TRBJ2-5 | once | - | TRBV6-5 | TGTGCCAGCAGAGCAGGGGCTGGCTATCGAGAGACCCAGTACTTC | CASRAGAGYRETQYF
TRBJ2-1 | - | - | TRBV30 | TGTGCCTGGAGTATGAGCCTCTCCTACAATGAGCAGTTCTTC | CAWSMSLSYNEQFF
TRBJ2-4 | once | TRBD2 | TRBV6-1 | TGTGCCAGCAGTGAAAAGGGACACTTGGGACTAGCGGGAGCCAAAAACATTCAGTACTTC | CASSEKGHLGLAGAKNIQYF
TRBJ1-1 | - | - | TRBV5-6 | TGTGCCAGCAGGTTAAACCCGACAGCCACTGAAGCTTTCTTT | CASRLNPTATEAFF
TRBJ2-3 | - | TRBD2 | TRBV4-3 | TGCGCCAGCAGCCAAGCGGGACTAGCATATACGCAGTATTTT | CASSQAGLAYTQYF
TRBJ2-1 | - | TRBD2 | TRBV18 | TGTGCCAGCTCACTACCTCTAGCGGGCGGGTCCTACAATGAGCAGTTCTTC | CASSLPLAGGSYNEQFF
TRBJ2-7 | - | TRBD2 | TRBV5-5 | TGTGCCAGCAGCTTTTCGGGGGGTGGATACGAGCAGTACTTC | CASSFSGGGYEQYF
TRBJ1-2 | - | TRBD1 | TRBV5-1 | TGCGCCAGCAGCGGACAGGGGGCGGGTGGCTACACCTTC | CASSGQGAGGYTF
TRBJ2-7 | - | - | TRBV18 | TGTGCCAGCTCACCAGTGGGGGGCGCAGCCTCCTACGAGCAGTACTTC | CASSPVGGAASYEQYF
TRBJ1-1 | - | - | TRBV5-1 | TGCGCCAGCAGCTTGGACACTGAAGCTTTCTTT | CASSLDTEAFF
TRBJ2-6 | - | - | TRBV15 | TGTGCCACCAGCAGATCCCTTCACAGTTGGAACGTCCTGACTTTC | CATSRSLHSWNVLTF
TRBJ1-1 | - | - | TRBV5-1 | TGCGCCAGCAGCCCGGTACAGGGACCGAACACTGAAGCTTTCTTT | CASSPVQGPNTEAFF
TRBJ1-2 | - | TRBD1 | TRBV6-5 | TGTGCCAGCAGTTACTCCGGCAGGGGGGTTTTTTCTGGCTACACCTTC | CASSYSGRGVFSGYTF
TRBJ2-7 | - | TRBD1 | TRBV30 | TGTGCCTGGAGTGTACAGGGGCCCTACGAGCAGTACTTC | CAWSVQGPYEQYF
TRBJ2-5 | - | - | TRBV2 | TGTGCCAGCAGTGACCGGGTGGGGATCGAGACCCAGTACTTC | CASSDRVGIETQYF
TRBJ2-3 | once | TRBD2 | TRBV6-5 | TGTGCCAGCAGTTACGCGCGGGGGGCCCGCACAGATACGCAGTATTTT | CASSYARGARTDTQYF
TRBJ2-1 | - | TRBD2 | TRBV2 | TGTGCCAGCAGGCCAAGACTAGCGGGAGAAGGTGAGCAGTTCTTC | CASRPRLAGEGEQFF
TRBJ1-2 | - | - | TRBV19 | TGTGCCAGTAGTATCTCGACAGTCGAGCTCTATGGCTACACCTTC | CASSISTVELYGYTF
TRBJ2-1 | - | TRBD2 | TRBV15 | TGTGCCACCAGCCACTTTCCCGGGACTAGCGCCACCCCATCCTACAATGAGCAGTTCTTC | CATSHFPGTSATPSYNEQFF
TRBJ2-3 | - | TRBD1 | TRBV19 | TGTGCCAGTGCGAGTCGGGGACAGTCCCAAGATACGCAGTATTTT | CASASRGQSQDTQYF
TRBJ1-2 | - | TRBD1 | TRBV3-1/TRBV3-2 | TGTGCCAGCAGCCTAGGACAGGGTTCGAGAGGCTACACCTTC | CASSLGQGSRGYTF
TRBJ1-2 | few | TRBD1 | TRBV6-5 | TGTGCCAGCAGTTACGTTAGGACAGGGGGTAGCTATGGCTACACCTTC | CASSYVRTGGSYGYTF
TRBJ2-3 | few | TRBD1 | TRBV19 | TGTGCCAGTAGACCCATCGGACAGGGTACAGATACGCAGTATTTT | CASRPIGQGTDTQYF
TRBJ2-2 | once | TRBD1 | TRBV19 | TGTGCCAGCATCCCTCAGGGGGCAGGTGCGCTGTTTTTT | CASIPQGAGALFF
TRBJ1-2 | - | - | TRBV6-2/TRBV6-3 | TGTGCCAGCAGTTTCGAATATGGCTACACCTTC | CASSFEYGYTF
TRBJ2-7 | - | - | TRBV2 | TGTGCCAGCAATGGGCTACTGTACGAGCAGTACTTC | CASNGLLYEQYF
TRBJ1-6 | - | TRBD1 | TRBV6-4 | TGTGCCAGACACCCGGACAGGCCTAATTCACCCCTCCACTTT | CARHPDRPNSPLHF
TRBJ1-1 | - | - | TRBV6-5 | TGTGCCAGCAGTTACGGGGTGGCGAACACTGAAGCTTTCTTT | CASSYGVANTEAFF
TRBJ2-7 | - | TRBD2 | TRBV10-2 | TGCGCCAGCAGATTAGCGGGAGGGCCGGGGGAGCAGTACTTC | CASRLAGGPGEQYF
TRBJ1-6 | - | TRBD1 | TRBV11-3 | TGTGCCAGCAGTACCGGGACAGCAAATTCACCCCTCCACTTT | CASSTGTANSPLHF
TRBJ2-3 | - | - | TRBV25-1 | TGTGCCAGCAGTGCCCTGTTCGGGACAGATACGCAGTATTTT | CASSALFGTDTQYF
TRBJ2-7 | - | TRBD2 | TRBV6-2/TRBV6-3 | TGTGCCAGCAGCCCTAGCGGGAGCCCCTCCTACGAGCAGTACTTC | CASSPSGSPSYEQYF
TRBJ2-7 | - | - | TRBV7-9 | TGTGCCAGCAGCTTAGGCGGCCTCCGCGAGCAGTACTTC | CASSLGGLREQYF
TRBJ2-5 | - | - | TRBV3-1/TRBV3-2 | TGTGCCAGCAGCCAAGATTTAGGACCTGAGACAAAGACCCAGTACTTC | CASSQDLGPETKTQYF
TRBJ1-2 | - | - | TRBV6-1 | TGTGCCAGCAGTGAAACAGACTATGGCTACACCTTC | CASSETDYGYTF
TRBJ2-5 | - | - | TRBV18 | TGTGCCAGCTCACCCCCTTTTGGGGGCAGGGAGACCCAGTACTTC | CASSPPFGGRETQYF
TRBJ2-7 | once | - | TRBV9 | TGTGCCAGCAGCGTAGCCCTGGGCACCTACGAGCAGTACTTC | CASSVALGTYEQYF
TRBJ1-1 | - | - | TRBV19 | TGTGCCAGTAGCGTCGGTAGAGGGTTGGACACTGAAGCTTTCTTT | CASSVGRGLDTEAFF
TRBJ2-7 | - | - | TRBV3-1/TRBV3-2 | TGTGCCAGCAGCCAAGACCCACGGGACTTCTACGAGCAGTACTTC | CASSQDPRDFYEQYF